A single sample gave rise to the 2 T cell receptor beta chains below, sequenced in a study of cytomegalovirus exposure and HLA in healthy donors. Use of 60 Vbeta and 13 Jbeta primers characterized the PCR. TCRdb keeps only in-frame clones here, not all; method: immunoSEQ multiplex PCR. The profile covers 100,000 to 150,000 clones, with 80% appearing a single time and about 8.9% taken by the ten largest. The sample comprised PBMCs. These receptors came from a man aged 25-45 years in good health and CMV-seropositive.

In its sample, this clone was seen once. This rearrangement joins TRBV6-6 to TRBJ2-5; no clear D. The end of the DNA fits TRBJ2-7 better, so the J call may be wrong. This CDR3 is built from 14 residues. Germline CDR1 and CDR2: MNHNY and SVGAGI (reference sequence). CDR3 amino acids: CASTYGDGAYEQYF. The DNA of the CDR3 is TGTGCCAGCACCTACGGAGACGGTGCCTACGAGCAGTACTTC.

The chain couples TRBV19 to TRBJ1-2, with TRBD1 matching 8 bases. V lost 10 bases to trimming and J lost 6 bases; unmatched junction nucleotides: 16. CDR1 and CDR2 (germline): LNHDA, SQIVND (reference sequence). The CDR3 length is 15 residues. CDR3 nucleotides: TGTGCCACACAGAACCCCGGACAGGGAGGGAATGGCTACACCTTC. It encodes CATQNPGQGGNGYTF.